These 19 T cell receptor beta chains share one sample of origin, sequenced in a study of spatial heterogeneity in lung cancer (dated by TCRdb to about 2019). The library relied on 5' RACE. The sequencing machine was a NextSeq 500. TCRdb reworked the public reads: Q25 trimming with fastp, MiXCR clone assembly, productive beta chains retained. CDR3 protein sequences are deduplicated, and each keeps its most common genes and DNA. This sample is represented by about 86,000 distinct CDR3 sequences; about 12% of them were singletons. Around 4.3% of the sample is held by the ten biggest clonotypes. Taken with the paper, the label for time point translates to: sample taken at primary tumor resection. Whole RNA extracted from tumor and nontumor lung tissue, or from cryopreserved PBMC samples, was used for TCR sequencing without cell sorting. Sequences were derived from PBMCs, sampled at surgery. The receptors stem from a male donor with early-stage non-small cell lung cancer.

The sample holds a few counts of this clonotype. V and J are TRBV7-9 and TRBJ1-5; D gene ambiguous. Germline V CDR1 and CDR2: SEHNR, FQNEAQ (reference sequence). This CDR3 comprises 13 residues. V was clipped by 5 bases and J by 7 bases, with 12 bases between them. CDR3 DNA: TGTGCCAGCAGCCAGGACCATTCCCAGCCCCAGCATTTT. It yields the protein CASSQDHSQPQHF. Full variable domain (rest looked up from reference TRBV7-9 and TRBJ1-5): DTGVSQNPRHKITKRGQNVTFRCDPISEHNRLYWYRQTLGQGPEFLTYFQNEAQLEKSRLLSDRFSAERPKGSFSTLEIQRTEQGDSAMYLCASSQDHSQPQHFGDGTRLSIL.

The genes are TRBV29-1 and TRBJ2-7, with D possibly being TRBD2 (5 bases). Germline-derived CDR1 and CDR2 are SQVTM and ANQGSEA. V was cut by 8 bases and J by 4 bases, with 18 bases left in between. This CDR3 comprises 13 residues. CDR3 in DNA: TGCAGCTCCTCCCGGGAACACATATACGAGCAGTACTTC. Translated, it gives CSSSREHIYEQYF.

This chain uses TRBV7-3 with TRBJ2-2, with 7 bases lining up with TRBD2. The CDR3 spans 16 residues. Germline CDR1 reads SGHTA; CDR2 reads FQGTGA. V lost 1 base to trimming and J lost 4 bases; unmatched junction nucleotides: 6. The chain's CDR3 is CASSLNAGDGTGELFF. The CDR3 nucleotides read TGTGCCAGCAGCTTAAATGCGGGAGATGGCACCGGGGAGCTGTTTTTT.

The CDR3 DNA is TGTGCCAGCAGCTTAGGGGAGGCCTACGAGCAGTACTTC. This sequence encodes CASSLGEAYEQYF. V and J are TRBV7-9 and TRBJ2-7; TRBD2 might be the D (6 bases). This CDR3 has 13 amino acids. Germline loops: CDR1 SEHNR, CDR2 FQNEAQ (reference sequence). V was pared by 1 base and J by 2 bases, with 6 bases between.

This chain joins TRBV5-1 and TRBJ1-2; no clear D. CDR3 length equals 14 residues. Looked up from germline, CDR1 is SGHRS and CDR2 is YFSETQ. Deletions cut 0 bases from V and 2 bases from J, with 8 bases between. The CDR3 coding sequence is TGCGCCAGCAGCTTGGGTACCGCGAACTATGGCTACACCTTC. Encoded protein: CASSLGTANYGYTF.

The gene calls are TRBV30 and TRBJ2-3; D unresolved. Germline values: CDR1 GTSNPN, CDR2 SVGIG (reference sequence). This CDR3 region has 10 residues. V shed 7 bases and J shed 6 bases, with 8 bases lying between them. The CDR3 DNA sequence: TGTGCCTTTGCCCGGGATACGCAGTATTTT. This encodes CAFARDTQYF.

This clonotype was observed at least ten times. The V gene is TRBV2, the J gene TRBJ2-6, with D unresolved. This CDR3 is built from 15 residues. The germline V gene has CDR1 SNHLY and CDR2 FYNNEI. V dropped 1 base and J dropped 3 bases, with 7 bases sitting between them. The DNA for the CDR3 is TGTGCCAGCAGTGAAGTTGTCTTTGGGGCCAACGTCCTGACTTTC. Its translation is CASSEVVFGANVLTF. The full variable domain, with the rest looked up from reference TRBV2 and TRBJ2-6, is EPEVTQTPSHQVTQMGQEVILRCVPISNHLYFYWYRQILGQKVEFLVSFYNNEISEKSEIFDDQFSVERPDGSNFTLKIRSTKLEDSAMYFCASSEVVFGANVLTFGAGSRLTVL.

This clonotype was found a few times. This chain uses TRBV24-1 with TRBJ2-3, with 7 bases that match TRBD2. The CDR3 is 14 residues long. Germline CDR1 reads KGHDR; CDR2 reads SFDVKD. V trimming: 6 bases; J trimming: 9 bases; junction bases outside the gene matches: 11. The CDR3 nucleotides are TGTGCCACCAGTAAGAGGGAGGGTACGCGCACGCAGTATTTT. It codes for CATSKREGTRTQYF.

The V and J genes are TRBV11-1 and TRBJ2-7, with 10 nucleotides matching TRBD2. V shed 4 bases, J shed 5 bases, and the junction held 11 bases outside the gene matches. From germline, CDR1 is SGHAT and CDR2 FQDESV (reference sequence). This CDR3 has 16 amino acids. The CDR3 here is CASSSPGLAKGHEQYF. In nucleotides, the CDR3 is TGTGCCAGCAGCTCTCCGGGACTAGCGAAGGGCCACGAGCAGTACTTC.

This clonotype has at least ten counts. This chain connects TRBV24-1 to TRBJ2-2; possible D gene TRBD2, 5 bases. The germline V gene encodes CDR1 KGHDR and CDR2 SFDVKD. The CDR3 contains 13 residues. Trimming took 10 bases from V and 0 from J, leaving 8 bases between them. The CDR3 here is CATEGSNTGELFF. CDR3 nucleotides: TGTGCCACTGAGGGCTCGAACACCGGGGAGCTGTTTTTT.

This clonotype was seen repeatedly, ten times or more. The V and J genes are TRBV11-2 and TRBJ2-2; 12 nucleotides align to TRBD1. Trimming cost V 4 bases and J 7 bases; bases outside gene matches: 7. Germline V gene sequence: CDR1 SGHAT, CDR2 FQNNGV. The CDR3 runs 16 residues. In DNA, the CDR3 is TGTGCCAGCAGCTGGCCGGGACAGGGGGCGATCGGGGAGCTGTTTTTT. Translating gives CASSWPGQGAIGELFF.

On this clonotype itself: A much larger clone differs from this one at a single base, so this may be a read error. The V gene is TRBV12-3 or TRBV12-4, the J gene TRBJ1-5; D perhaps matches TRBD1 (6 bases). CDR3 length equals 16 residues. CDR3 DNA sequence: TGTGTCAGCACCAGCAACGGACAGTATAGCAATCAGCCCCAGCATTTT. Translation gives CVSTSNGQYSNQPQHF.

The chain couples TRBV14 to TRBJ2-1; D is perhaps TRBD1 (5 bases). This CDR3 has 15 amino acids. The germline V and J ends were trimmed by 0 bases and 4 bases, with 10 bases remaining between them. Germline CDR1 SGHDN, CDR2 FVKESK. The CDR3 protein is CASSQDSREYNEQFF. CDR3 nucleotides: TGTGCCAGCAGCCAAGATTCCAGGGAATACAATGAGCAGTTCTTC.

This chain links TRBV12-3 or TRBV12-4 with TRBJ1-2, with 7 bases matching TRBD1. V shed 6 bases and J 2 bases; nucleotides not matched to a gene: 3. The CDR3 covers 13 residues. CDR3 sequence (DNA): TGTGCCAGCAGCCGGGACAGAAACTATGGCTACACCTTC. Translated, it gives CASSRDRNYGYTF.

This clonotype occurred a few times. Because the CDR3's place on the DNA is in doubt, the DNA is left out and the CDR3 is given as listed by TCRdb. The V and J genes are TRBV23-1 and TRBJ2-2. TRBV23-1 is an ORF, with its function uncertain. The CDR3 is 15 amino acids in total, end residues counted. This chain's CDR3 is CASSQSHSPPGSCFF.

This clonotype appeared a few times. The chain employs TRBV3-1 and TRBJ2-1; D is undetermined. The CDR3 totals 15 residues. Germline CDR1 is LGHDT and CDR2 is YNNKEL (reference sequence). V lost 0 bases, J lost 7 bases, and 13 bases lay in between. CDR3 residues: CASSQELSRGNEQFF. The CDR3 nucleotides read TGTGCCAGCAGCCAAGAGCTAAGTCGTGGGAATGAGCAGTTCTTC.

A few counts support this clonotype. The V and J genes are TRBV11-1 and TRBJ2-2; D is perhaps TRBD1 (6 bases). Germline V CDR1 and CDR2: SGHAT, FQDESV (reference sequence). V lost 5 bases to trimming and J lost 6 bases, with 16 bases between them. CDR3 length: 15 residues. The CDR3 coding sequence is TGTGCCAGCAGCGACCAACAGGGAGCCGCCGGGGAGCTGTTTTTT. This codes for CASSDQQGAAGELFF.

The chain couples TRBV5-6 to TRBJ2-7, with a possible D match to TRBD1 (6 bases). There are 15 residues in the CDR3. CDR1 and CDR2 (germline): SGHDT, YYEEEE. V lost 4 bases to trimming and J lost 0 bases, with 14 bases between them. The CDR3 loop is CASSGTGTNSYEQYF. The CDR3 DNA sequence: TGTGCCAGCAGCGGGACCGGGACAAACTCCTACGAGCAGTACTTC.

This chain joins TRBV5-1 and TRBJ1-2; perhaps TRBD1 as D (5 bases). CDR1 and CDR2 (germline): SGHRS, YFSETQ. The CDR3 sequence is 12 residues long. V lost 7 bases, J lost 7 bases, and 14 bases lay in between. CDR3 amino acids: CASGDEGPGYTF. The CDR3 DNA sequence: TGCGCCAGCGGGGATGAGGGGCCTGGCTACACCTTC.